This T cell receptor beta chain stems from a study of early T cells in non-severe SARS-CoV-2 infection. Individual cDNA molecules received unique molecular identifiers. Via MiXCR, TCRdb re-called the 5' RACE reads, giving one row per CDR3 protein. This table has approximately 62,000 distinct CDR3 sequences, around an eighth appearing once. V lost 7 bases and J 7 bases, leaving 16 bases between the germline ends. The germline gives CDR1 MNHNS, CDR2 SASEGT. The CDR3 contains 14 residues. This clonotype has a handful of counts. V and J are TRBV6-1 and TRBJ2-2; D perhaps matches TRBD1 (6 bases). The clonotype originates from an adult who was a healthcare worker with PCR-confirmed SARS-CoV-2 infection or an uninfected control (not recorded which). Source material: whole blood. The CDR3 DNA sequence: TGTGCCAGCACCCAGGGGCTCGCCTACGGGGAGCTGTTTTTT. Protein: CASTQGLAYGELFF.